This TCR beta chain originates from a study of graft-versus-host responses after intestinal transplantation. Study results and limitations: Across patients carrying graft-donor T cell macrochimerism, allografts held high graft-versus-host to host-versus-graft clonal ratios.

Sequencing used immunoSEQ multiplex PCR; TCRdb keeps in-frame clones, though not all of them. The table records 65,000 to 90,000 clones, 85% to 95% of them present only once. A remark on this clone: Its specificity is unknown.

Looked up from germline, CDR1 is MNHEY and CDR2 is SMNVEV (reference sequence). The CDR3 contains 17 residues. The trim removed 4 bases at V and 0 bases at J, leaving 8 bases unmatched. The chain links TRBV27 to TRBJ2-1; 8 bases are a match to TRBD1. The source of this sequence is a human donor who was the organ donor for an intestinal transplant. The material sequenced was unstimulated CD8+ T cells sorted from spleen or lymph node cells, taken before transplant. CDR3 coding DNA: TGTGCCAGCAGTTCCCCGGGACAGGCCAGCTCCTACAATGAGCAGTTCTTC. Amino acid sequence: CASSSPGQASSYNEQFF.